This T cell receptor (beta chain) was documented in a study of cytomegalovirus exposure and HLA in healthy donors. General study results and limits: According to a subsequent analysis, TCR clusters identified in the first cohort showed a tendency to co-occur across the 110 or so validation repertoires. High specificity and sensitivity for cytomegalovirus status were reported for the classifier.

Data came from immunoSEQ multiplex PCR; TCRdb stores just in-frame clones and leaves some out. The sample shows roughly 60,000 clones, roughly 94% of them seen only once. Remarks on this clone: No antigen is known for it.

CDR3 length: 12 residues. From germline, CDR1 is MNHNY and CDR2 SVGAGI (reference sequence). The V segment lost 8 bases and the J segment 4 bases; nucleotides outside the gene matches: 4. Sequencing was carried out using PBMCs. The origin of this receptor is a woman aged 18-29 years in good health and CMV-seropositive. The chain has TRBV6-6 and TRBJ1-2, with TRBD1 matching over 7 bases. The CDR3 nucleotides read TGTGCCAGCGCCGGGACAGTCTATGGCTACACCTTC. This sequence encodes CASAGTVYGYTF.